A selection of T cell receptor beta chains follows, all from one sample in a study of STAT5B mutations in CD4+ large granular lymphocyte leukemia. Profiled with immunoSEQ multiplex PCR; TCRdb holds only in-frame clones, not every one. This sample has some 32,000 clones; about 82% occur once, and the top ten carry roughly 4.4%. The sequenced sample consisted of CD4+ T cells from blood buffy coats. The receptors derive from a human donor in good health. CDR3s include the opening cysteine and the closing phenylalanine or tryptophan. The D gene is left open where the match is weak. For some rows the clone size is stated as once, few or many, or as a class when expanded; others skip it.

NA,TRBJ1-5,TRBV28,NA,CASSARRITIQPQHF,TGTGCCAGCAGTGCCCGACGGATCACAATCCAGCCCCAGCATTTT
NA,TRBJ2-5,TRBV27,TRBD2,CASSLIPGLAGRRVETQYF,TGTGCCAGCAGTTTAATCCCGGGACTAGCGGGAAGGAGGGTAGAGACCCAGTACTTC
NA,TRBJ1-1,TRBV19,TRBD1,CASSKQGTTEAFF,TGTGCCAGTAGTAAACAGGGGACGACTGAAGCTTTCTTT
NA,TRBJ1-4,TRBV6-6,NA,CASSYSGAGLFF,TGTGCCAGCAGTTACTCGGGGGCCGGACTGTTTTTT
NA,TRBJ1-3,TRBV4-1,NA,CASSHPAARSGNTIYF,TGCGCCAGCAGCCACCCAGCGGCCCGCTCTGGAAACACCATATATTTT
NA,TRBJ2-5,TRBV2,NA,CASMSGALGTQYF,TGTGCCAGCATGAGTGGGGCTTTAGGGACCCAGTACTTC
NA,TRBJ2-3,TRBV5-1,NA,CASSLGGGTDTQYF,TGCGCCAGCAGCTTAGGAGGTGGCACAGATACGCAGTATTTT
NA,TRBJ2-7,TRBV5-5,TRBD2,CASSPGLAGGTISYEQYF,TGTGCCAGCAGCCCGGGACTAGCGGGAGGAACGATCTCCTACGAGCAGTACTTC
NA,TRBJ2-2,TRBV4-2,NA,CASSQDRLANTGELFF,TGTGCCAGCAGCCAAGATAGACTGGCGAACACCGGGGAGCTGTTTTTT
NA,TRBJ2-7,TRBV6-6,NA,CASSSPWESTYF,TGTGCCAGCAGCTCCCCTTGGGAGAGCACGTACTTC
NA,TRBJ1-2,TRBV5-1,NA,CASSLAGSGHNYGYTF,TGCGCCAGCAGCTTGGCCGGGTCGGGACATAACTATGGCTACACCTTC
NA,TRBJ1-1,TRBV27,TRBD1,CASSLRGQGSFVPEAFF,TGTGCCAGCAGTTTGCGTGGACAGGGGAGTTTTGTCCCTGAAGCTTTCTTT
NA,TRBJ2-6,TRBV18,NA,CASSPNQGSGANVLTF,TGTGCCAGCTCACCGAATCAGGGATCCGGGGCCAACGTCCTGACTTTC
NA,TRBJ2-7,TRBV11-3,TRBD2,CASSSQGLAGGEQYF,TGTGCCAGCAGCTCTCAGGGACTAGCGGGAGGCGAGCAGTACTTC
NA,TRBJ2-1,TRBV21-1,NA,CASSKLPENEQFF,TGTGCCAGCAGCAAACTCCCCGAAAATGAGCAGTTCTTC
NA,TRBJ1-5,TRBV7-3,NA,CASSLTHEGTEPQHF,TGTGCCAGCAGCTTAACTCACGAGGGAACGGAGCCCCAGCATTTT
NA,TRBJ2-7,TRBV6-6,TRBD2,CASTTGGVAYEQYF,TGTGCCAGCACTACCGGGGGGGTAGCGTACGAGCAGTACTTC
NA,TRBJ2-1,TRBV5-1,TRBD2,CASSLRLTSVSYNEQFF,TGCGCCAGCAGCCTACGACTGACTAGCGTGTCCTACAATGAGCAGTTCTTC
NA,TRBJ2-5,TRBV6-1,TRBD2,CASTSSGRAETQYF,TGTGCCAGCACCAGTAGCGGGAGGGCAGAGACCCAGTACTTC
few,TRBJ2-1,TRBV5-8,TRBD2,CASSSGTSGYNEQFF,TGTGCCAGCAGCTCCGGGACTAGCGGTTACAATGAGCAGTTCTTC
NA,TRBJ2-1,TRBV27,TRBD2,CASSGGTSGRRLSYNEQFF,TGTGCCAGCAGTGGGGGGACTAGCGGGAGGCGACTCTCCTACAATGAGCAGTTCTTC
NA,TRBJ2-5,TRBV25-1,TRBD2,CASGTSGMTQYF,TGTGCCAGCGGGACTAGCGGGATGACCCAGTACTTC
NA,TRBJ2-1,TRBV2,NA,CASKAEASSYNEQFF,TGTGCCAGCAAAGCGGAGGCTTCCTCCTACAATGAGCAGTTCTTC
NA,TRBJ2-7,TRBV5-1,NA,CASSLAGAPSEQYF,TGCGCCAGCAGCTTGGCCGGAGCGCCTTCCGAGCAGTACTTC
NA,TRBJ2-2,TRBV10-3,NA,CAISRVNTGELFF,TGTGCCATCAGTCGGGTCAACACCGGGGAGCTGTTTTTT
once,TRBJ2-1,TRBV18,NA,CASSPISAPNEQFF,TGTGCCAGCTCACCTATATCGGCACCCAATGAGCAGTTCTTC
NA,TRBJ1-2,TRBV7-6,NA,CASSGVGARGYTF,TGTGCCAGCAGCGGGGTGGGGGCTCGGGGCTACACCTTC
NA,TRBJ2-1,TRBV6-6,TRBD1,CASSYSGQNNEQFF,TGTGCCAGCAGTTATTCGGGACAGAACAATGAGCAGTTCTTC
NA,TRBJ2-7,TRBV7-9,TRBD2,CASSLGTSGKDEQYF,TGTGCCAGCAGCTTAGGGACTAGCGGGAAGGACGAGCAGTACTTC
once,TRBJ1-5,TRBV2,NA,CASSAVAKGQPQHF,TGTGCCAGCAGTGCGGTGGCAAAGGGACAGCCCCAGCATTTT
NA,TRBJ2-1,TRBV29-1,NA,CSVEGRVDSDGEQFF,TGCAGCGTTGAGGGGCGAGTGGACAGCGATGGGGAGCAGTTCTTC
NA,TRBJ1-1,TRBV28,NA,CASSRGGVDTEAFF,TGTGCCAGCAGTAGGGGGGGTGTGGACACTGAAGCTTTCTTT
NA,TRBJ1-1,TRBV30,NA,CAWSGRGEAFF,TGTGCCTGGAGTGGGAGGGGTGAAGCTTTCTTT
once,TRBJ1-2,TRBV7-2,NA,CASSLIRTPGYTF,TGTGCCAGCAGCTTAATCCGTACCCCTGGCTACACCTTC
once,TRBJ2-6,TRBV6-6,NA,CAVGGTAGSGANVLTF,TGTGCCGTTGGGGGGACAGCCGGCTCTGGGGCCAACGTCCTGACTTTC
NA,TRBJ2-2,TRBV7-2,TRBD2,CASRPTSGRGTGELFF,TGTGCCAGCAGACCAACTAGCGGGAGGGGCACCGGGGAGCTGTTTTTT
NA,TRBJ1-1,TRBV6-6,NA,CASQLETEAFF,TGTGCCAGCCAACTGGAGACTGAAGCTTTCTTT
NA,TRBJ1-3,TRBV6-5,NA,CASSYTTGSSGNTIYF,TGTGCCAGCAGTTACACCACAGGGTCCTCTGGAAACACCATATATTTT
few,TRBJ1-2,TRBV7-9,TRBD1,CASSGDSHYGYTF,TGTGCCAGCAGCGGGGACAGCCACTATGGCTACACCTTC
NA,TRBJ1-2,TRBV4-3,TRBD1,CASSQDRTGPYYGYTF,TGCGCCAGCAGCCAAGATCGGACAGGACCCTACTATGGCTACACCTTC
NA,TRBJ1-1,TRBV4-2,TRBD1,CASSPGGTEAFF,TGTGCCAGCAGCCCAGGGGGCACTGAAGCTTTCTTT
NA,TRBJ2-7,TRBV7-8,TRBD1,CASSLAGQGYEQYF,TGTGCCAGCAGCTTAGCGGGACAGGGCTACGAGCAGTACTTC
once,TRBJ2-3,TRBV9,NA,CASSPRLGGTDTQYF,TGTGCCAGCAGCCCCCGGCTCGGGGGCACAGATACGCAGTATTTT
NA,TRBJ2-7,TRBV7-9,TRBD1,CASSTTGEVGEQYF,TGTGCCAGCAGCACGACAGGGGAGGTTGGCGAGCAGTACTTC
few,TRBJ1-5,TRBV6-4,NA,CASSDKQLSNQPQHF,TGTGCCAGCAGTGACAAACAGCTTAGCAATCAGCCCCAGCATTTT
NA,TRBJ2-7,TRBV14,TRBD2,CASSRGLALEQYF,TGTGCCAGCAGCCGAGGACTAGCGCTCGAGCAGTACTTC
NA,TRBJ2-3,TRBV11-2,TRBD2,CASSSGTSLSTDTQYF,TGTGCCAGCAGCTCTGGGACTAGCTTGAGCACAGATACGCAGTATTTT
NA,TRBJ2-3,TRBV21-1,NA,CARKREAQYF,TGTGCCAGGAAAAGGGAGGCGCAGTATTTT
NA,TRBJ1-2,TRBV19,NA,CASTKRGANYGYTF,TGTGCCAGTACTAAGCGGGGAGCTAACTATGGCTACACCTTC
NA,TRBJ2-5,TRBV7-2,TRBD2,CASNPGLAGGVETQYF,TGTGCCAGCAACCCGGGACTAGCGGGAGGGGTGGAGACCCAGTACTTC
NA,TRBJ1-1,TRBV30,NA,CAWELGLRGGEAFF,TGTGCCTGGGAGTTGGGACTTAGAGGGGGGGAAGCTTTCTTT
NA,TRBJ2-3,TRBV6-1,NA,CASSPTGIGTDTQYF,TGTGCCAGCAGTCCTACAGGTATTGGCACAGATACGCAGTATTTT
NA,TRBJ2-5,TRBV27,NA,CASSPAPTQETQYF,TGTGCCAGCAGTCCCGCCCCCACCCAAGAGACCCAGTACTTC
NA,TRBJ2-5,TRBV7-8,TRBD1,CASSPPQGRTQYF,TGTGCCAGCAGCCCCCCACAGGGGCGGACCCAGTACTTC
NA,TRBJ1-4,TRBV10-1,TRBD1,CASSEGGAKEKLFF,TGCGCCAGCAGTGAAGGGGGCGCGAAGGAAAAACTGTTTTTT
few,TRBJ2-7,TRBV25-1,NA,CASSRGDLYEQYF,TGTGCCAGCAGTAGAGGGGACCTCTACGAGCAGTACTTC
NA,TRBJ2-7,TRBV5-3,NA,CARSFAPEQYF,TGTGCCAGAAGCTTTGCTCCCGAGCAGTACTTC
NA,TRBJ2-1,TRBV14,NA,CASSQELGTYNEQFF,TGTGCCAGCAGCCAAGAACTGGGTACCTACAATGAGCAGTTCTTC